The clone carrying this TCR beta chain was found once. The data belong to a study of T cell changes during pregnancy in multiple sclerosis. CDR1 is SQVTM, CDR2 ANQGSEA, per germline. Between the trimmed V and J ends, which lost 5 bases and 0 bases, there was a span of 14 bases. The CDR3 consists of 15 residues. Sequenced by immunoSEQ multiplex PCR; TCRdb stores in-frame clones only, minus some. The table includes about 40,000 clones, around 94% detected once. This material consisted of peripheral blood, taken in the third trimester of pregnancy. The sequence came from a female donor with multiple sclerosis, enrolled in a pregnancy study. The V and J genes are TRBV29-1 and TRBJ2-1, with D possibly being TRBD1 (6 bases). CDR3 in amino acids: CSVPRRGVSYNEQFF. The CDR3 coding sequence is TGCAGCGTTCCTCGCAGGGGCGTCTCCTACAATGAGCAGTTCTTC.